These T cell receptor beta chains were read from a single sample in a study of blood T cell repertoires in COVID-19. The assay was immunoSEQ multiplex PCR, and TCRdb's table has in-frame clones only and misses some. The sample has 400,000 to 550,000 clones; 87% are singletons. Sequencing used PBMCs or T cells enriched from blood (not recorded which). The receptors shown here come from a woman under 30 with acute COVID-19. Both conserved end residues are part of each CDR3. A D gene is named only where the DNA matches it firmly. Only part of the rows carry a size: once, few, many, or a class if the clone is expanded.

j_call: TRBJ2-7; clone_size: .; v_call: TRBV10-1; d_call: TRBD2; cdr3_aa: CASSLAGGGFQQYF; cdr3_nt: TGCGCCAGCAGCCTAGCGGGGGGGGGCTTTCAGCAGTACTTC
j_call: TRBJ2-5; clone_size: .; v_call: TRBV5-6; d_call: TRBD2; cdr3_aa: CASSSRTASGGTSGTQYF; cdr3_nt: TGTGCCAGCAGTTCCAGAACTGCTAGCGGGGGCACCTCCGGGACCCAGTACTTC
j_call: TRBJ2-2; clone_size: many; v_call: TRBV7-2; d_call: .; cdr3_aa: CASRQAYYTGELFF; cdr3_nt: TGTGCCAGCAGACAGGCCTACTACACCGGGGAGCTGTTTTTT
j_call: TRBJ1-5; clone_size: .; v_call: TRBV5-8; d_call: .; cdr3_aa: CASLGGISNQPQHF; cdr3_nt: TGTGCCAGCCTGGGAGGGATTAGCAATCAGCCCCAGCATTTT
j_call: TRBJ2-5; clone_size: .; v_call: TRBV29-1; d_call: TRBD1; cdr3_aa: CSAETTGEKETQYF; cdr3_nt: TGCAGCGCTGAGACGACAGGGGAAAAAGAGACCCAGTACTTC
j_call: TRBJ2-5; clone_size: .; v_call: TRBV2; d_call: TRBD1; cdr3_aa: CASSERQGETQYF; cdr3_nt: TGTGCCAGCAGTGAGAGACAGGGGGAGACCCAGTACTTC
j_call: TRBJ1-2; clone_size: once; v_call: TRBV2; d_call: .; cdr3_aa: CASGDKSRCCYGYTF; cdr3_nt: TGTGCCAGCGGGGACAAGAGTCGATGTTGCTATGGCTACACCTTC
j_call: TRBJ2-3; clone_size: .; v_call: TRBV10-1; d_call: .; cdr3_aa: CASSGGATDTQYF; cdr3_nt: TGCGCCAGCAGTGGCGGGGCCACAGATACGCAGTATTTT
j_call: TRBJ2-1; clone_size: once; v_call: TRBV5-4; d_call: TRBD2; cdr3_aa: CASSLGTSGRDEQFF; cdr3_nt: TGTGCCAGCAGCCTGGGGACTAGCGGGAGAGATGAGCAGTTCTTC
j_call: TRBJ2-1; clone_size: .; v_call: TRBV12-3/TRBV12-4; d_call: .; cdr3_aa: CASSLPGNEQFF; cdr3_nt: TGTGCCAGCAGTTTGCCGGGCAATGAGCAGTTCTTC
j_call: TRBJ2-7; clone_size: .; v_call: TRBV9; d_call: .; cdr3_aa: CASSGSPGYEQYF; cdr3_nt: TGTGCCAGCAGCGGGAGTCCGGGGTACGAGCAGTACTTC
j_call: TRBJ2-7; clone_size: .; v_call: TRBV6-2/TRBV6-3; d_call: .; cdr3_aa: CASSPGWEQYF; cdr3_nt: TGTGCCAGCAGCCCCGGTTGGGAGCAGTACTTC
j_call: TRBJ1-1; clone_size: .; v_call: TRBV6-5; d_call: .; cdr3_aa: CASSLGLSNTEAFF; cdr3_nt: TGTGCCAGCAGCCTGGGACTCTCTAACACTGAAGCTTTCTTT
j_call: TRBJ1-4; clone_size: .; v_call: TRBV3-1/TRBV3-2; d_call: TRBD1; cdr3_aa: CASSLLTGGFGEKLFF; cdr3_nt: TGTGCCAGCAGCCTGTTGACAGGGGGCTTTGGGGAAAAACTGTTTTTT
j_call: TRBJ2-5; clone_size: .; v_call: TRBV25-1; d_call: TRBD1; cdr3_aa: CASSSRGQRTKETQYF; cdr3_nt: TGTGCCAGCAGTTCACGGGGACAGAGAACCAAAGAGACCCAGTACTTC
j_call: TRBJ1-2; clone_size: .; v_call: TRBV21-1; d_call: .; cdr3_aa: CASSSSPTGNGYTF; cdr3_nt: TGTGCCAGCAGCAGCTCTCCGACAGGGAATGGCTACACCTTC
j_call: TRBJ1-2; clone_size: .; v_call: TRBV7-8; d_call: .; cdr3_aa: CASSPSFGGASGYTF; cdr3_nt: TGTGCCAGCAGCCCCTCTTTTGGGGGGGCCAGCGGCTACACCTTC
j_call: TRBJ2-7; clone_size: .; v_call: TRBV14; d_call: .; cdr3_aa: CASSQYSYEQYF; cdr3_nt: TGTGCCAGCAGCCAATATAGCTACGAGCAGTACTTC
j_call: TRBJ2-7; clone_size: .; v_call: TRBV6-5; d_call: TRBD1; cdr3_aa: CASTRDSSSYEQYF; cdr3_nt: TGTGCCAGCACTCGGGACAGCAGCTCCTACGAGCAGTACTTC